Listed below are T cell receptor beta chains from one sample, sequenced in a study of blood T cell repertoires in COVID-19. Produced via immunoSEQ multiplex PCR; TCRdb's table is partial and in-frame only. The sample has 200,000 to 250,000 clones, about 91% seen once; the top ten hold about 6.7%. The sequenced sample consisted of peripheral blood. These receptor sequences come from a woman in her 30s with COVID-19, enrolled during active disease. The CDR3 runs from the conserved cysteine through the conserved F or W. The order of the fields is CDR3 length, V gene, clone size, D gene, J gene, CDR3 DNA, CDR3 protein. A D gene is named only where the DNA matches it firmly. Rows give clone size only sometimes, using once, few, many, or a class for an expanded clone.

cdr3_length: 16
v_call: TRBV3-1/TRBV3-2
clone_size: .
d_call: TRBD2
j_call: TRBJ2-7
cdr3_nt: TGTGCCAGCAGCCAATTTGAGGGACTAGCGGGGGACGAGCAGTACTTC
cdr3_aa: CASSQFEGLAGDEQYF

cdr3_length: 16
v_call: TRBV2
clone_size: .
d_call: TRBD2
j_call: TRBJ2-1
cdr3_nt: TGTGCCAGCAGCCAACCCCTAGCGGGAGGGGACAATGAGCAGTTCTTC
cdr3_aa: CASSQPLAGGDNEQFF

cdr3_length: 20
v_call: TRBV4-1
clone_size: .
d_call: TRBD2
j_call: TRBJ2-3
cdr3_nt: TGCGCCAGCAGGCGAGGGGTACTAGCGGGAGGGCCGGGGGGCACAGATACGCAGTATTTT
cdr3_aa: CASRRGVLAGGPGGTDTQYF

cdr3_length: 18
v_call: TRBV5-1
clone_size: .
d_call: .
j_call: TRBJ2-6
cdr3_nt: TGCGCCAGCAGCCCCCTTTTGGACAGTGGCTCTGGGGCCAACGTCCTGACTTTC
cdr3_aa: CASSPLLDSGSGANVLTF

cdr3_length: 16
v_call: TRBV7-9
clone_size: .
d_call: .
j_call: TRBJ1-4
cdr3_nt: TGTGCCAGCAGCTTATTGATCAGCGCAACTAATGAAAAACTGTTTTTT
cdr3_aa: CASSLLISATNEKLFF

cdr3_length: 16
v_call: TRBV5-6
clone_size: .
d_call: .
j_call: TRBJ1-2
cdr3_nt: TGTGCCAGCAGCTTGGTACCCACAGGGCCCCGCTATGGCTACACCTTC
cdr3_aa: CASSLVPTGPRYGYTF

cdr3_length: 16
v_call: TRBV4-2
clone_size: .
d_call: .
j_call: TRBJ2-5
cdr3_nt: TGTGCCAGCAGCCAAGTTGGGGGGTCGAGTCAAGAGACCCAGTACTTC
cdr3_aa: CASSQVGGSSQETQYF

cdr3_length: 13
v_call: TRBV30
clone_size: once
d_call: TRBD1
j_call: TRBJ2-3
cdr3_nt: TGTGCCTGGAGGCAGGGGGCTGCAGATACGCAGTATTTT
cdr3_aa: CAWRQGAADTQYF

cdr3_length: 20
v_call: TRBV6-2/TRBV6-3
clone_size: .
d_call: TRBD2
j_call: TRBJ2-5
cdr3_nt: TGTGCCAGCAGTACCACGACAGGGGGGCTAGCGGGGGGCCCCCAAGAGACCCAGTACTTC
cdr3_aa: CASSTTTGGLAGGPQETQYF

cdr3_length: 16
v_call: TRBV2
clone_size: .
d_call: .
j_call: TRBJ1-5
cdr3_nt: TGTGCCAGCACCCTCATCAGGGGTTATAGCAATCAGCCCCAGCATTTT
cdr3_aa: CASTLIRGYSNQPQHF

cdr3_length: 12
v_call: TRBV13
clone_size: .
d_call: .
j_call: TRBJ2-2
cdr3_nt: TGTGCCAGCAGCCTCCCTCCCGGGGAGCTGTTTTTT
cdr3_aa: CASSLPPGELFF

cdr3_length: 14
v_call: TRBV14
clone_size: .
d_call: .
j_call: TRBJ2-1
cdr3_nt: TGTGCCAGCAGCCATATTACAGGGCACGCTGAGCAGTTCTTC
cdr3_aa: CASSHITGHAEQFF

cdr3_length: 14
v_call: TRBV30
clone_size: .
d_call: TRBD1
j_call: TRBJ1-5
cdr3_nt: TGTGCCTGGAGCTTCGACAGGGGGCGTCAGCCCCAGCATTTT
cdr3_aa: CAWSFDRGRQPQHF

cdr3_length: 22
v_call: TRBV3-1/TRBV3-2
clone_size: .
d_call: TRBD2
j_call: TRBJ2-5
cdr3_nt: TGTGCCAGCAGCCAAGAACGGGGGGCCGGGACTAGCGACCGAACCGACCAAGAGACCCAGTACTTC
cdr3_aa: CASSQERGAGTSDRTDQETQYF

cdr3_length: 15
v_call: TRBV6-4
clone_size: .
d_call: TRBD2
j_call: TRBJ2-3
cdr3_nt: TGTGCCAGCAGTGACTCGCGGGGGGGCACAGATACGCAGTATTTT
cdr3_aa: CASSDSRGGTDTQYF

cdr3_length: 12
v_call: TRBV19
clone_size: .
d_call: .
j_call: TRBJ2-1
cdr3_nt: TGTGCCAGTAGTCCCAGTACGTATGAGCAGTTCTTC
cdr3_aa: CASSPSTYEQFF

cdr3_length: 16
v_call: TRBV6-5
clone_size: .
d_call: TRBD2
j_call: TRBJ2-1
cdr3_nt: TGTGCCAGCAGTTACCGGGCTAGCGGGGGAATCGGTGAGCAGTTCTTC
cdr3_aa: CASSYRASGGIGEQFF

cdr3_length: 15
v_call: TRBV24-1
clone_size: .
d_call: TRBD1
j_call: TRBJ1-4
cdr3_nt: TGTGCCACCAGTGTTGGGACAGGGTTGGGCGAAAAACTGTTTTTT
cdr3_aa: CATSVGTGLGEKLFF

cdr3_length: 15
v_call: TRBV6-2/TRBV6-3
clone_size: .
d_call: TRBD1
j_call: TRBJ1-1
cdr3_nt: TGTGCCAGCAGTACGTTCGCACAGGGGGAGAAAGAAGCTTTCTTT
cdr3_aa: CASSTFAQGEKEAFF

cdr3_length: 17
v_call: TRBV23-1
clone_size: .
d_call: TRBD1
j_call: TRBJ2-6
cdr3_nt: TGCGCCAGCACAGACAGGGGGATCCTTTCCGGGGCCAACGTCCTGACTTTC
cdr3_aa: CASTDRGILSGANVLTF

cdr3_length: 16
v_call: TRBV5-1
clone_size: few
d_call: .
j_call: TRBJ1-5
cdr3_nt: TGCGCCAGCAGCTTGGTGGGGAGCTATAGCAATCAGCCCCAGCATTTT
cdr3_aa: CASSLVGSYSNQPQHF